The clone carrying this TCR beta chain came up once. What it binds is not known. This CDR3 spans 12 amino acids. The V and J ends lost 10 bases and 5 bases, in that order; junction bases with no gene match: 4. CDR1 and CDR2 (germline): LNHDA, SQIVND (reference sequence). Repertoires were generated with immunoSEQ multiplex PCR, while TCRdb's copy carries only in-frame clones and drops some. Of some 97,000 clones listed, approximately 90% are singletons. The data are from a study of OX40 agonist ivuxolimab in advanced cancers. Overall study findings and caveats: CD4+ T cells averaged fewer expanded clones than CD8+ T cells.

The TCR comes from an adult with an advanced solid tumor such as melanoma, head and neck, liver or kidney cancer. The chain joins TRBV19 to TRBJ2-5; 10 bases agree with TRBD2. The source material was CD4+ or CD8+ T cells sorted from blood, sampled in a trial of the OX40 agonist ivuxolimab. The CDR3, as DNA: TGTGCCACCAGGACTAGCGGTGAGACCCAGTACTTC. It yields the protein CATRTSGETQYF.